This TCR beta chain was observed in a study of T cell repertoires in cytomegalovirus infection. Whole-study context: In public TCR beta signatures, there were indications of both CMV infection and matching HLA type. Broader study findings: Dominant in the ex vivo response were TCR beta clonotypes restricted by HLA-C and specific for CMV. Pooled public TCR beta family frequency picked out CMV carriers with the relevant HLA.

Germline trimming cut 6 bases from V and 4 bases from J; bases unmatched to any gene: 5. The CDR3 runs to 13 residues. MiXCR, run by TCRdb on the reads, gives a single entry per CDR3 protein. The repertoire has under 300,000 distinct CDR3 sequences, roughly 12% of them found once; the top ten carry under 2%. This clonotype was detected many times. Its antigen is not known. The clonotype originates from a human donor in good health (CMV status not recorded). Some clones in this sample may be carry-over from other donors' samples. The material sequenced was PBMCs. The rearrangement links TRBV12-3 or TRBV12-4 to TRBJ1-2, with 7 bases matching TRBD1. The CDR3 DNA is TGTGCCAGCAGAATGGGGACAGCCTATGGCTACACCTTC. This translates into CASRMGTAYGYTF.